The 21 T cell receptor beta chains presented below share a single source sample, sequenced in a study of T cell responses to AZD1222 COVID-19 vaccine. Assay used: immunoSEQ multiplex PCR; TCRdb lists only in-frame clones, some missing. The sample has around 110,000 clones; around 87% are singletons. This sample comprised peripheral blood, obtained on day 0 of AZD1222 vaccination. The receptor set was obtained from an adult in good health.

This chain connects TRBV18 to TRBJ2-7; D is unresolved. Germline V gene data show CDR1 as KGHSH and CDR2 as LQKENI. The ends were cut back, 2 bases at V and 3 bases at J, with 5 bases in the middle. This CDR3 has 12 residues. The CDR3 DNA is TGTGCCAGCTCACCATTTGACTACGAGCAGTACTTC. It translates to CASSPFDYEQYF.

V is TRBV19 and J is TRBJ1-2, with 8 bases aligning to TRBD1. This CDR3 spans 13 amino acids. CDR1 LNHDA and CDR2 SQIVND come from the germline V gene (reference sequence). The V and J ends lost 7 bases and 5 bases, in that order; junction bases with no gene match: 6. CDR3 sequence reads: CASKTGDLYGYTF. The DNA of the CDR3 is TGTGCCAGTAAGACAGGGGATTTGTATGGCTACACCTTC.

The rearrangement uses TRBV7-9 and TRBJ2-2, with D tentatively TRBD1 (6 bases). The CDR3 extends over 14 amino acids. Deletions cut 5 bases from V and 3 bases from J, with 10 bases between. Per the germline V gene, CDR1 is SEHNR and CDR2 is FQNEAQ (reference sequence). CDR3 sequence reads: CASSRRTDTGELFF. CDR3 in DNA: TGTGCCAGCAGCCGCCGGACAGACACCGGGGAGCTGTTTTTT.

The count of this clone is one. The gene calls are TRBV5-1 and TRBJ1-2; D remains ambiguous. With 1 base removed from V and 6 bases from J, the gap between germline ends came to 19 bases. Germline lookup yields CDR1 SGHRS and CDR2 YFSETQ. This CDR3 is 16 amino acids long. The CDR3 protein is CASSLNSRVWENGYTF. CDR3 nucleotide sequence: TGCGCCAGCAGCTTGAATTCTAGGGTATGGGAGAATGGCTACACCTTC.

V is TRBV12-3 or TRBV12-4 and J is TRBJ1-2; 8 bases line up with TRBD1. The CDR3 is 13 residues long. V gave up 3 bases and J gave up 7 bases; unmatched junction bases: 4. The CDR3 coding sequence is TGTGCCAGCAGTTTTGGACAGGGACGTGGCTACACCTTC. Protein: CASSFGQGRGYTF.

By share, this clone counts as medium-sized. V and J are TRBV6-1 and TRBJ1-4, with a possible D match to TRBD1 (5 bases). Germline CDR1 is MNHNS and CDR2 is SASEGT. CDR3 size: 15 residues. Trimming removed 0 bases at V and 8 bases at J, with 13 bases between. CDR3 in DNA: TGTGCCAGCAGTGAAGCCGTTGGGGGTGGCGAAAAACTGTTTTTT. Translated: CASSEAVGGGEKLFF.

A few counts support this clone. The chain carries TRBV6-1 and TRBJ2-1; D not resolved. Trimming stripped 0 bases from V and 9 bases from J, with 9 bases between. CDR3 length equals 13 residues. The germline V gene encodes CDR1 MNHNS and CDR2 SASEGT. CDR3 residues: CASSEAPHSEQFF. The CDR3 coding sequence is TGTGCCAGCAGTGAAGCTCCCCACAGTGAGCAGTTCTTC.

The rearrangement joins TRBV27 to TRBJ1-1; D unresolved. CDR3 length: 13 residues. Trimming removed 3 bases from V and 0 bases from J, with 5 bases in between. The germline V gene encodes CDR1 MNHEY and CDR2 SMNVEV (reference sequence). For the CDR3, the DNA is TGTGCCAGCAGTTTTGTGATGAACACTGAAGCTTTCTTT. It translates to CASSFVMNTEAFF.

The chain joins TRBV5-4 to TRBJ2-2, with 9 bases aligning to TRBD2. Germline trimming cut 0 bases from V and 6 bases from J; bases unmatched to any gene: 12. The germline V gene encodes CDR1 SGHNT and CDR2 YYREEE (reference sequence). The CDR3 has 18 amino acids. CDR3 loop: CASSLGGFSGSRAGELFF. Written as DNA, the CDR3 is TGTGCCAGCAGCTTGGGGGGTTTTAGCGGGAGCAGGGCCGGGGAGCTGTTTTTT. The complete variable domain, with remaining parts taken from reference TRBV5-4 and TRBJ2-2, reads ETGVTQSPTHLIKTRGQQVTLRCSSQSGHNTVSWYQQALGQGPQFIFQYYREEENGRGNFPPRFSGLQFPNYSSELNVNALELDDSALYLCASSLGGFSGSRAGELFFGEGSRLTVL.

This clone showed up just once. The identical CDR3 is also encoded by other nucleotide sequences in the sample. This chain joins TRBV30 and TRBJ1-2; D is unclear. V lost 5 bases to trimming and J lost 2 bases, with 9 bases between them. Germline V gives CDR1 GTSNPN, CDR2 SVGIG (reference sequence). This CDR3 spans 12 amino acids. In DNA form, the CDR3 reads TGTGCCTGGCGTCAAGGGAACTATGGCTACACCTTC. This encodes CAWRQGNYGYTF.

DNA for the CDR3: TGTGCCAGCAGTGGGACAGGGGGATGGCAGCCCCAGCATTTT. It encodes CASSGTGGWQPQHF. The V gene is TRBV28, the J gene TRBJ1-5, with 11 nucleotides matching TRBD1. J lost 7 bases, V lost 5 bases, and 4 bases had no gene match. This CDR3 spans 14 amino acids. CDR1 and CDR2 from the germline V gene are MDHEN and SYDVKM.

The V gene is TRBV6-5, the J gene TRBJ2-3; D is possibly TRBD2 (6 bases). V was clipped by 9 bases and J by 0 bases, with 16 bases between them. This CDR3 is 15 amino acids long. Per germline, CDR1 MNHEY and CDR2 SVGAGI. CDR3 coding DNA: TGTGCCAGTTACTTAGCGGACTCTAGCACAGATACGCAGTATTTT. Its protein product is CASYLADSSTDTQYF.

The CDR3 spells CASSWTGLLNTEAFF. CDR3 in DNA: TGTGCCAGCAGTTGGACCGGACTGTTGAACACTGAAGCTTTCTTT. The chain combines TRBV27 with TRBJ1-1; D is undetermined. Trimming removed 4 bases at V and 0 bases at J, with 12 bases between. Germline V gives CDR1 MNHEY, CDR2 SMNVEV (reference sequence). This CDR3 comprises 15 residues.

The gene calls are TRBV4-1 and TRBJ1-5; the match to TRBD1 covers 7 bases. The CDR3 contains 16 residues. After removal of 0 bases from V and 4 bases from J, the junction contained 6 bases not matched to a gene. Germline V CDR1 and CDR2: MGHRA, YSYEKL. The CDR3 bases are TGCGCCAGCAGCCAAGAAGGGGGCAGTAGAAATCAGCCCCAGCATTTT. Amino acid sequence: CASSQEGGSRNQPQHF.

This chain connects TRBV6-5 to TRBJ1-6; D is unresolved. Trimming took off 5 bases at V and 9 bases at J, with 17 bases between the two ends. The CDR3 runs to 15 residues. CDR1 and CDR2 from the germline V gene are MNHEY and SVGAGI. CDR3: CASSQRTLGRSPLHF. CDR3 DNA sequence: TGTGCCAGCAGTCAGAGAACTTTAGGACGTTCACCCCTCCACTTT.

The rearrangement joins TRBV4-1 to TRBJ1-5; a possible D gene is TRBD1 (5 bases). V lost 2 bases, J lost 4 bases, and 15 bases lay in between. The CDR3 has 16 residues. The germline V gene encodes CDR1 MGHRA and CDR2 YSYEKL. CDR3 nucleotides: TGCGCCAGCAGCCAAACCTCGGGACCGCGGAATCAGCCCCAGCATTTT. Amino acid sequence: CASSQTSGPRNQPQHF.

This CDR3 reads CASSFELGLQGLGAFF. The CDR3 region has the DNA TGTGCCAGCAGCTTCGAACTAGGCCTACAGGGACTTGGGGCTTTCTTT. The chain joins TRBV7-8 to TRBJ1-1; perhaps TRBD1 as D (6 bases). The germline V gene has CDR1 SGHVS and CDR2 FQNEAQ. The length of the CDR3 is 16 residues. V was trimmed by 3 bases and J by 11 bases, leaving 25 bases between them.

In its sample, this clone was seen a few times. The chain recombines TRBV18 with TRBJ2-2; D is uncertain. CDR1 KGHSH and CDR2 LQKENI come from the germline V gene. This CDR3 has 11 amino acids. The V and J ends lost 3 bases and 7 bases respectively, with 3 bases between them. The CDR3 region has the DNA TGTGCCAGCTCACCGGGCGGGGAGCTGTTTTTT. It encodes CASSPGGELFF.

The chain links TRBV7-3 to TRBJ1-5, with 7 bases aligning to TRBD1. Per germline, CDR1 SGHTA and CDR2 FQGTGA. V shed 5 bases, J shed 7 bases, and the junction held 8 bases outside the gene matches. The CDR3 totals 14 residues. This CDR3 is CASSLGAGGQPQHF. CDR3 nucleotides: TGTGCCAGCAGCCTCGGGGCAGGGGGACAGCCCCAGCATTTT.

The table lists this clone with a count of one. Other DNA sequences in the same sample also yield this CDR3. The chain couples TRBV4-1 to TRBJ1-1, with D perhaps matching TRBD1 (6 bases). V was trimmed by 0 bases and J by 1 base, leaving 9 bases between them. Per germline, CDR1 MGHRA and CDR2 YSYEKL. CDR3 length equals 15 residues. CDR3 protein: CASSQDRGGNTEAFF. The DNA of the CDR3 is TGCGCCAGCAGCCAAGATAGGGGGGGGAACACTGAAGCTTTCTTT.

The V and J genes are TRBV29-1 and TRBJ2-1; unclear D gene. Per the germline V gene, CDR1 is SQVTM and CDR2 is ANQGSEA. The length of the CDR3 is 13 residues. Between the trimmed V and J ends, which lost 1 base and 7 bases, there was a span of 11 bases. In nucleotides, the CDR3 is TGCAGCGTTGAAGGGAACCCCGTAAATGAGCAGTTCTTC. This gives the protein CSVEGNPVNEQFF.